In this sample, the clone carrying this T cell receptor (beta chain) turned up many times. Its target is unknown. What was amplified from RNA transcripts were TCR beta CDR3 regions. RT-PCR in the first round (using the HTBI primer set) targeted the TCR CDR3. TCRdb processed the multiplex PCR reads anew with MiXCR; each CDR3 protein has one entry. The sample has approximately 600,000 distinct CDR3 sequences; approximately 14% are singletons. The entry originates in a study of T cells in Graves' hyperthyroidism and ophthalmopathy. Whole-study results and caveats: Ophthalmopathy, as predicted by the model, came a median roughly 6.5 months after the prediction. Among thyroid clonotypes expanded above 0.001, most also appeared in blood.

Diagnosis relied on clinical symptoms, serum thyroxine and TRAb, thyroid ultrasound and orbital computed tomography. Cells are PBMCs isolated from around 10 ml of fresh blood. The germline CDR1 and CDR2 sequences are DFQATT and SNEGSKA (reference sequence). The junction had 13 bases not matched to a gene; V was cut back by 5 bases and J by 9 bases. The CDR3 is 14 residues long. Sequencing was done on a sample of blood. The TCR was taken from a woman aged 18-29 years with Graves' ophthalmopathy. V is TRBV20-1 and J is TRBJ1-2; TRBD1 aligns across 9 bases. CDR3 in amino acids: CSAAGQGTMDSYTF. CDR3 in DNA: TGCAGTGCTGCCGGACAGGGGACTATGGACAGCTACACCTTC.